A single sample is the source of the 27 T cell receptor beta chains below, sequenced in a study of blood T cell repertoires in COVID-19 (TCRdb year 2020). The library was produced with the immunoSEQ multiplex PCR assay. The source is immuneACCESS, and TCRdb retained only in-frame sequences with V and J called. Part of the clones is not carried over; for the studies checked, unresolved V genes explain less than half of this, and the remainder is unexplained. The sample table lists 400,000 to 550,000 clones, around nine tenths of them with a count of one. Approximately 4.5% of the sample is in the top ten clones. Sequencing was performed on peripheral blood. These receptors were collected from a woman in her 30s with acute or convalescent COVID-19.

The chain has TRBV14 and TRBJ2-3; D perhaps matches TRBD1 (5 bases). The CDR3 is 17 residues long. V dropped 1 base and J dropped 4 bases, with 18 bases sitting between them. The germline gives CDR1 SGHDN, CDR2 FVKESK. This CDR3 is CASSQANRRLSSDTQYF. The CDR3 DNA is TGTGCCAGCAGCCAAGCGAACAGGCGGTTGAGTTCAGATACGCAGTATTTT.

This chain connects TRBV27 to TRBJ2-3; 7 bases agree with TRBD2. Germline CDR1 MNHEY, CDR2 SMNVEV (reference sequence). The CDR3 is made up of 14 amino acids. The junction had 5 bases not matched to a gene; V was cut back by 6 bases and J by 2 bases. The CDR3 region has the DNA TGTGCCAGCAGAAAAGCGGGGTACACAGATACGCAGTATTTT. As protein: CASRKAGYTDTQYF.

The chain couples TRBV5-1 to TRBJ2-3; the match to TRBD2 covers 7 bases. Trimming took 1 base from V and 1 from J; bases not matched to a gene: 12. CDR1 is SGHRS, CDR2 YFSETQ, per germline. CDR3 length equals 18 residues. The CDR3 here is CASSLFGGTILRTDTQYF. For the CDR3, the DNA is TGCGCCAGCAGCTTGTTCGGCGGGACTATCCTACGCACAGATACGCAGTATTTT.

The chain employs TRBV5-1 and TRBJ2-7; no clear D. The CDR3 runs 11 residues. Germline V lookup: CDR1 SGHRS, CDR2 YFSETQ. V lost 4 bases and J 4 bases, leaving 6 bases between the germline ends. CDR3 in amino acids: CASSEMYEQYF. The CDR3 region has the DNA TGCGCCAGCAGCGAGATGTACGAGCAGTACTTC.

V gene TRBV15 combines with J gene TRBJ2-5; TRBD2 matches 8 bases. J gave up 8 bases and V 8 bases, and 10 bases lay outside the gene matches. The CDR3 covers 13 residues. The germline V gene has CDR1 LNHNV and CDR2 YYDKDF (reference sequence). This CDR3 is CATRGGSGGTQYF. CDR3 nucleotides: TGTGCCACCCGGGGGGGGTCCGGTGGTACCCAGTACTTC.

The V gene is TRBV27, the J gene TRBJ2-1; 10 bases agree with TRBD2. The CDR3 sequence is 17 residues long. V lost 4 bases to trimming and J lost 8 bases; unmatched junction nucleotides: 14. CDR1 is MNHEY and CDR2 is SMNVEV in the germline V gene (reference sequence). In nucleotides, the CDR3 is TGTGCCAGCAGTTCCTACCCCAGCGGGGGGGCATTCCATGAGCAGTTCTTC. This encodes CASSSYPSGGAFHEQFF.

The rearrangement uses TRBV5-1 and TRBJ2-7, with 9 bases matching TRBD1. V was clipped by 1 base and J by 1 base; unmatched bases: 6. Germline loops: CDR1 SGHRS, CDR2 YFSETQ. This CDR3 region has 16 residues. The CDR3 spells CASSLPAGTGSYEQYF. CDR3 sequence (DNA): TGCGCCAGCAGCTTGCCCGCCGGGACAGGGTCCTACGAGCAGTACTTC.

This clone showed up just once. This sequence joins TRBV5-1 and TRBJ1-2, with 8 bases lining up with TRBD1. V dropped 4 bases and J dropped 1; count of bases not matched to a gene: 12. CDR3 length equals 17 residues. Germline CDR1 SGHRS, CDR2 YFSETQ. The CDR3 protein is CASSPDSGQGVNYGYTF. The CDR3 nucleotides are TGCGCCAGCAGCCCTGACTCCGGACAGGGCGTTAACTATGGCTACACCTTC.

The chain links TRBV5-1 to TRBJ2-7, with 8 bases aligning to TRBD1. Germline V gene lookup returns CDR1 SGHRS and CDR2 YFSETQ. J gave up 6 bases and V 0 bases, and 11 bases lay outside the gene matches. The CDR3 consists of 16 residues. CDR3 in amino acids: CASSLVEGRGLREQYF. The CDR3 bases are TGCGCCAGCAGCTTGGTTGAGGGCAGGGGGCTTCGCGAGCAGTACTTC. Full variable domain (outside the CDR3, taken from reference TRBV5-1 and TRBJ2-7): KAGVTQTPRYLIKTRGQQVTLSCSPISGHRSVSWYQQTPGQGLQFLFEYFSETQRNKGNFPGRFSGRQFSNSRSEMNVSTLELGDSALYLCASSLVEGRGLREQYFGPGTRLTVT.

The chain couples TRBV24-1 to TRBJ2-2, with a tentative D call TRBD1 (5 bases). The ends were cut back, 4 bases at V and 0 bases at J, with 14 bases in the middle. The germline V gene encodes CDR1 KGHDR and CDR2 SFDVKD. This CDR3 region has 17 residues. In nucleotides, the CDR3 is TGTGCCACCAGTGACCCCGGCCAGGGCGCGAACACCGGGGAGCTGTTTTTT. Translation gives CATSDPGQGANTGELFF.

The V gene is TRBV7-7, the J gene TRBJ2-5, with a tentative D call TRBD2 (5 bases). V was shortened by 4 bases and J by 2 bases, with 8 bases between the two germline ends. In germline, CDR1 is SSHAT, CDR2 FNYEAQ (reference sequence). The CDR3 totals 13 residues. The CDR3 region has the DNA TGTGCCAGCAGCTATACTAGACAAGAGACCCAGTACTTC. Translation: CASSYTRQETQYF.

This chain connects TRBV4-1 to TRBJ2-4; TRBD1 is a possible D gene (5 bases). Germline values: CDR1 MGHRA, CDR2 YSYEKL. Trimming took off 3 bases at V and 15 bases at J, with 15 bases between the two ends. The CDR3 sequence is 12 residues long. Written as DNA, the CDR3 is TGCGCCAGCAGCCAGCAAAACGGACACCCGTACTTC. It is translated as CASSQQNGHPYF.

This CDR3 is CATGTGAGNTQYF. DNA of the CDR3: TGTGCCACCGGGACAGGAGCTGGAAATACGCAGTATTTT. The chain uses TRBV24-1 and TRBJ2-3, with 8 bases that match TRBD1. CDR3 size: 13 residues. The V and J ends lost 9 bases and 7 bases, in that order; junction bases with no gene match: 8. The germline gives CDR1 KGHDR, CDR2 SFDVKD.

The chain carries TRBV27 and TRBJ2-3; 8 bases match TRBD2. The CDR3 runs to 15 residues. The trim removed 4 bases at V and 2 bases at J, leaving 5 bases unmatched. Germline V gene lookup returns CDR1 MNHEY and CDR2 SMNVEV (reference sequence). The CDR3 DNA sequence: TGTGCCAGCAGTTCCCGAGGACTAGCCACAGATACGCAGTATTTT. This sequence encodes CASSSRGLATDTQYF.

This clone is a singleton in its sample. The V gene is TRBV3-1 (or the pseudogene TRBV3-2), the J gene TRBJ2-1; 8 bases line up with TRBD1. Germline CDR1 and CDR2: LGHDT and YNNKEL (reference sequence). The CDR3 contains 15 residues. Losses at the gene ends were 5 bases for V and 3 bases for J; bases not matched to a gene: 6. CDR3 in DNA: TGTGCCAGCAGCGCCCGGGACAGGATCTACAATGAGCAGTTCTTC. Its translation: CASSARDRIYNEQFF.

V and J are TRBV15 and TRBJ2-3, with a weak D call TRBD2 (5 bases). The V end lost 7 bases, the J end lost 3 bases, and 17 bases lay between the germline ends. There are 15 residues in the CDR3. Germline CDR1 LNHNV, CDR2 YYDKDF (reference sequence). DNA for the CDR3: TGTGCCACCACCCGCGACGGGATCGAAACAGATACGCAGTATTTT. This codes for CATTRDGIETDTQYF.

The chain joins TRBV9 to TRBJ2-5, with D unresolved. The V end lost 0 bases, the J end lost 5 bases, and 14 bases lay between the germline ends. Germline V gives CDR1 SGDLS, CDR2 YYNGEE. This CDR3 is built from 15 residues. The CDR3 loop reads CASSVDGHQWETQYF. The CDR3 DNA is TGTGCCAGCAGCGTAGATGGCCACCAGTGGGAGACCCAGTACTTC. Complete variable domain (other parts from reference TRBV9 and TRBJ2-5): DSGVTQTPKHLITATGQRVTLRCSPRSGDLSVYWYQQSLDQGLQFLIQYYNGEERAKGNILERFSAQQFPDLHSELNLSSLELGDSALYFCASSVDGHQWETQYFGPGTRLLVL.

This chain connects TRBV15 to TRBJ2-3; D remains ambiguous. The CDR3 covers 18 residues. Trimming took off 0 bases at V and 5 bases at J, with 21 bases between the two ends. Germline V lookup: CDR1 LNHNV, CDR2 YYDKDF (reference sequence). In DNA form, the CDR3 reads TGTGCCACCAGCAGAGACGGAAGTGGCAGATTCCGCGGAGATACGCAGTATTTT. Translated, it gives CATSRDGSGRFRGDTQYF.

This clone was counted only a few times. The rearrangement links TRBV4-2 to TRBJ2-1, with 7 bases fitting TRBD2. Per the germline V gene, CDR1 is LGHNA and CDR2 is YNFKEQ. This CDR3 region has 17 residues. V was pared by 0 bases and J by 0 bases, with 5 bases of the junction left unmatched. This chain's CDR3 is CASSQEWGGSSYNEQFF. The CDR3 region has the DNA TGTGCCAGCAGCCAAGAATGGGGGGGGAGCTCCTACAATGAGCAGTTCTTC.

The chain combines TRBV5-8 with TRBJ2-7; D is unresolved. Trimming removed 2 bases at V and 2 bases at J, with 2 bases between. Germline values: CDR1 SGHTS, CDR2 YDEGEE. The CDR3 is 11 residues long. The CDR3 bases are TGTGCCAGCAGCTTCACCTACGAGCAGTACTTC. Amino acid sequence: CASSFTYEQYF.

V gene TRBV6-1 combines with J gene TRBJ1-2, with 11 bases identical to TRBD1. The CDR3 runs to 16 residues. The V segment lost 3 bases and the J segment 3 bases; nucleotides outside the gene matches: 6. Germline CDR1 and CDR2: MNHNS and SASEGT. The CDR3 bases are TGTGCCAGCAGTGAGGGGACAGGGGGGATAGACTATGGCTACACCTTC. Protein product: CASSEGTGGIDYGYTF.

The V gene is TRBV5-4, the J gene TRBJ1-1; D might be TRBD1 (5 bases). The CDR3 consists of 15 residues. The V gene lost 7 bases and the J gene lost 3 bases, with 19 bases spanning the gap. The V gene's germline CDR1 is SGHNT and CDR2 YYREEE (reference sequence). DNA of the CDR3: TGTGCCAGCCGACCCGGGGGGGTCCCATACACTGAAGCTTTCTTT. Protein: CASRPGGVPYTEAFF.

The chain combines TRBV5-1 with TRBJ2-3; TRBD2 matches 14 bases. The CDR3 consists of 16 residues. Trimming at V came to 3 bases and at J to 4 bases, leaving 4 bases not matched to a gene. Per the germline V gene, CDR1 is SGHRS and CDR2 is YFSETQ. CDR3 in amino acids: CASSWGLAGASDTQYF. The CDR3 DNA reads TGCGCCAGCAGCTGGGGACTAGCGGGGGCCTCAGATACGCAGTATTTT.

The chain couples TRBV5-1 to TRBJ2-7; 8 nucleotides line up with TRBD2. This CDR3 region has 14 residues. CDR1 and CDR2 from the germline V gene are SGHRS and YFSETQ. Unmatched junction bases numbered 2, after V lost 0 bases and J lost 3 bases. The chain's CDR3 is CASSLASGHYEQYF. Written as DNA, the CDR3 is TGCGCCAGCAGCTTGGCTAGCGGGCACTACGAGCAGTACTTC.

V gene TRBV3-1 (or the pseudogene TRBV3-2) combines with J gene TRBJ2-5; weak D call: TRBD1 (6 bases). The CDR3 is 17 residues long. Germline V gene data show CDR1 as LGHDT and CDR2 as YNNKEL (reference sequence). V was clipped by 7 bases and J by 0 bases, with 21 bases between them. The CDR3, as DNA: TGTGCCAGCACTCCACTCCGGGACACCAGAGACCAAGAGACCCAGTACTTC. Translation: CASTPLRDTRDQETQYF.

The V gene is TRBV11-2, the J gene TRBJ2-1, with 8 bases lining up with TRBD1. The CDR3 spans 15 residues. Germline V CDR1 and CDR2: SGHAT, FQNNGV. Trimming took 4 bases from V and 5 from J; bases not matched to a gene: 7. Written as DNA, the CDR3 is TGTGCCAGCAGCTCGGACAGGGACGGGCACAATGAGCAGTTCTTC. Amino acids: CASSSDRDGHNEQFF.

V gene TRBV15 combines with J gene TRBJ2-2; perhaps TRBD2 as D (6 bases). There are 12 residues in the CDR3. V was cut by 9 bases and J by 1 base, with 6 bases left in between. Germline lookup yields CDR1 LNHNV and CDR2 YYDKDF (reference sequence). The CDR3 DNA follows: TGTGCCACGGGGGGGAACACCGGGGAGCTGTTTTTT. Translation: CATGGNTGELFF. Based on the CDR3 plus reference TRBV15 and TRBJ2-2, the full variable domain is DAMVIQNPRYQVTQFGKPVTLSCSQTLNHNVMYWYQQKSSQAPKLLFHYYDKDFNNEADTPDNFQSRRPNTSFCFLDIRSPGLGDTAMYLCATGGNTGELFFGEGSRLTVL.